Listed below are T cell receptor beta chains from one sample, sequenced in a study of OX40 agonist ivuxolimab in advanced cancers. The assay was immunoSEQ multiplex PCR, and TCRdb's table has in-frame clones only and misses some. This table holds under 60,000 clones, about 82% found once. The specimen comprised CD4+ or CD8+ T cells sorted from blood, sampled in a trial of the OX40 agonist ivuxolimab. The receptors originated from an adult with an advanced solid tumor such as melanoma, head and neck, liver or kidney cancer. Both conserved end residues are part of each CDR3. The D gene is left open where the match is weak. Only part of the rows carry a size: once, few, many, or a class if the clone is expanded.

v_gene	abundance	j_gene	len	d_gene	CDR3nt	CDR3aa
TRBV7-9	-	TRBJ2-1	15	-	TGTGCCAGCAGCCCCCGGGGGGCCTTTTACAATGAGCAGTTCTTC	CASSPRGAFYNEQFF
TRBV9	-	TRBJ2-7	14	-	TGTGCCAGCAGCGTAGACGGGGTTACCTACGAGCAGTACTTC	CASSVDGVTYEQYF
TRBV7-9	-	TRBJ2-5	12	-	TGTGCCAGCAGCTTAGCTAAAGAGACCCAGTACTTC	CASSLAKETQYF
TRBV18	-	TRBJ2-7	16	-	TGTGCCAGCTCACCATACAGTGGTACCTTCCTCGGCGAGCAGTACTTC	CASSPYSGTFLGEQYF
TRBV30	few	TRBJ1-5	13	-	TGTGCCTGGAGTAGGACGGTTAATCAGCCCCAGCATTTT	CAWSRTVNQPQHF
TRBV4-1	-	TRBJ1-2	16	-	TGCGCCAGCAGCCAAGATCCCCCCGGGACTGACTATGGCTACACCTTC	CASSQDPPGTDYGYTF
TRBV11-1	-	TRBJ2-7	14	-	TGTGCCAGCAGCTTAGACCCAGATTCCTACGAGCAGTACTTC	CASSLDPDSYEQYF
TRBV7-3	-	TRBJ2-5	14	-	TGTGCCAGCAGTTCCGGGACTCGGAAAGAGACCCAGTACTTC	CASSSGTRKETQYF
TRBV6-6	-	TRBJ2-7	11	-	TGTGCCAGCGGGCAATCCTACGAGCAGTACTTC	CASGQSYEQYF
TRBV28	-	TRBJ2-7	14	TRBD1	TGTGCCAGCATAGAAGTTGCAGGGGGCTACGAGCAGTACTTC	CASIEVAGGYEQYF
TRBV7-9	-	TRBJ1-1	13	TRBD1	TGTGCCAGCCGTGGACAGGGGAACGCTGAAGCTTTCTTT	CASRGQGNAEAFF
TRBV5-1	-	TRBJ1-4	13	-	TGCGCCAGCAGCGACAGAACTAATGAAAAACTGTTTTTT	CASSDRTNEKLFF
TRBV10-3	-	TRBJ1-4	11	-	TGTGCCGTCGGACCGGGGGAAAAACTGTTTTTT	CAVGPGEKLFF
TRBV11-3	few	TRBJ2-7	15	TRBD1	TGTGCCAGCACCGTAGGGGGCAGTAGCTCCTACGAGCAGTACTTC	CASTVGGSSSYEQYF
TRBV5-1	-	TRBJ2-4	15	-	TGCGCCAGCAGCTTGGATGGGGTAGCCAAAAACATTCAGTACTTC	CASSLDGVAKNIQYF
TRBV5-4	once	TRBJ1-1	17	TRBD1	TGTGCCAGCAGCCAAGGTTACAGGGGATACGTGAACACTGAAGCTTTCTTT	CASSQGYRGYVNTEAFF
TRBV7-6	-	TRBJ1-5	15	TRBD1	TGTGCCAGCAGCCGACAGGGCGGGGGGGATCAGCCCCAGCATTTT	CASSRQGGGDQPQHF
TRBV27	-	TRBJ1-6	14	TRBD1	TGTGCCAGCAGGAGGACAGGGGAGGTTTCACCCCTCCACTTT	CASRRTGEVSPLHF
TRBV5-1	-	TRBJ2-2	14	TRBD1	TGCGCCAGCAACCTGGGACAGCAGACCGGGGAGCTGTTTTTT	CASNLGQQTGELFF
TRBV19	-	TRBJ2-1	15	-	TGTGCCACCCTAAGGGGGGACCGGGATCACAATGAGCAGTTCTTC	CATLRGDRDHNEQFF
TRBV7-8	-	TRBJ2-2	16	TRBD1	TGTGCCAGCAGCTCCCGGACAGGGGGGAACACCGGGGAGCTGTTTTTT	CASSSRTGGNTGELFF
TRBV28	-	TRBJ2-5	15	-	TGTGCCAGCAGTTTATCGGGGTTCCTACAAGAGACCCAGTACTTC	CASSLSGFLQETQYF
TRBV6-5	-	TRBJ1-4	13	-	TGTGCCAGCAGTTGGGGGCGTAGTGAAAAACTGTTTTTT	CASSWGRSEKLFF
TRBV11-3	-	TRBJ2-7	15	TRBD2	TGTGCCAGCAGTCCTCAAGCGGGGGGGCTTGGCGAGCAGTACTTC	CASSPQAGGLGEQYF
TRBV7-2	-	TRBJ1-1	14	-	TGTGCCAGCAGCTTAAGTGGAGTGAACACTGAAGCTTTCTTT	CASSLSGVNTEAFF
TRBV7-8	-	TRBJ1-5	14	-	TGTGCCAGCAGCTTAGGGGATGGAAATCAGCCCCAGCATTTT	CASSLGDGNQPQHF
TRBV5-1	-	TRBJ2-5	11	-	TGCGCCAGCAGCCTACAAGAGACCCAGTACTTC	CASSLQETQYF
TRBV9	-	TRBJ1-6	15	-	TGTGCCAGCAGCGTAGGGGCAGGGTACAATTCACCCCTCCACTTT	CASSVGAGYNSPLHF
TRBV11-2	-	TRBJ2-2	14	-	TGTGCCAGCAGCCTTCGCCGAAGTGCCGGGGAGCTGTTTTTT	CASSLRRSAGELFF
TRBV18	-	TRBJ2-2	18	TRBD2	TGTGCCAGCTCACCAGCAACTAGCGGGGGGGCCGTCACCGGGGAGCTGTTTTTT	CASSPATSGGAVTGELFF
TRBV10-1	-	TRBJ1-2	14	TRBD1	TGCGCCAGCAGGGGGGACAGCTTGATTTATGGCTACACCTTC	CASRGDSLIYGYTF
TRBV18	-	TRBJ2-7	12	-	TGTGCCAACTCACCCAATAGCTACGAGCAGTACTTC	CANSPNSYEQYF
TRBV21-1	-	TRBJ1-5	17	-	TGTGCCAGCAGCAAAGCGGACCTAGGGGATTCAACCTCGCCCCAGCATTTT	CASSKADLGDSTSPQHF
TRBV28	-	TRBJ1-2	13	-	TGTGCCAGCAGTAGCGGGATCGAGGGGGGCTACACCTTC	CASSSGIEGGYTF
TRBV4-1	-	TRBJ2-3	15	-	TGCGCCAGCAGCCCCCGGCGGGGATCGCCAGATACGCAGTATTTT	CASSPRRGSPDTQYF
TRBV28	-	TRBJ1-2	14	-	TGTGCCAGCAGTTCCCCAGCCGGTTTTGATGGCTACACCTTC	CASSSPAGFDGYTF
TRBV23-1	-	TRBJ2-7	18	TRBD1	TGCGCCAGCAGTCACCCGGGGAAGGACAGGGGGCGCACCTACGAGCAGTACTTC	CASSHPGKDRGRTYEQYF
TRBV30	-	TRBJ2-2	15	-	TGTGCCTGGAGTCCGGCGAGGGGGTGGGCCGGGGAGCTGTTTTTT	CAWSPARGWAGELFF
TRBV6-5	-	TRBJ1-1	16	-	TGTGCCAGCAGTTACACCCGACAGGCAGGTGGCACTGAAGCTTTCTTT	CASSYTRQAGGTEAFF
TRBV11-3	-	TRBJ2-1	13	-	TGTGCCAGCAGTTATGGTCTTTACAATGAGCAGTTCTTC	CASSYGLYNEQFF
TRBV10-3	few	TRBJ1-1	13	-	TGTGCCATCAGTGAGGCCCCTAACACTGAAGCTTTCTTT	CAISEAPNTEAFF
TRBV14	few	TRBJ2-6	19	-	TGTGCCAGCAGCCGCCTCAGGGCACACGTCTTCTCTGGGGCCAACGTCCTGACTTTC	CASSRLRAHVFSGANVLTF
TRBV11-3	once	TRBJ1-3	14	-	TGTGCCAGCAGCTCGGGTACCTCTGGAAACACCATATATTTT	CASSSGTSGNTIYF
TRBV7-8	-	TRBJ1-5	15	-	TGTGCCAGCAGCGGACTCCAAGGAGGCAATCAGCCCCAGCATTTT	CASSGLQGGNQPQHF
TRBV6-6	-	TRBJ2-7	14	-	TGTGCCAGCACCAAACTAGATTTGGCCTACGAGCAGTACTTC	CASTKLDLAYEQYF
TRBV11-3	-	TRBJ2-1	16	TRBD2	TGTGCCAGCAGCTTATTGTTCCGAGCGGGGGTTAATGAGCAGTTCTTC	CASSLLFRAGVNEQFF
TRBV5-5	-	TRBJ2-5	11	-	TGTGCCAGCAGCTTCCAAGAGACCCAGTACTTC	CASSFQETQYF
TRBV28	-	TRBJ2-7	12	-	TGTGCCAGCAGTTCATGGGGGGCGCGACAGTACTTC	CASSSWGARQYF
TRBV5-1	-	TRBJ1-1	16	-	TGCGCCAGCAGCTTGGAGTCAGATCAACCGAACACTGAAGCTTTCTTT	CASSLESDQPNTEAFF
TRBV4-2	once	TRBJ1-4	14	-	TGTGCCAGCAGTCGGGAACCAACTAATGAAAAACTGTTTTTT	CASSREPTNEKLFF
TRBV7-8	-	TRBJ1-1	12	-	TGTGCCAGCAGCCTAAGTCACACTGAAGCTTTCTTT	CASSLSHTEAFF
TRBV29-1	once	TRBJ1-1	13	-	TGCAGCGTTGAGCGCCAGTCAAACACTGAAGCTTTCTTT	CSVERQSNTEAFF
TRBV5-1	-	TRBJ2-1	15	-	TGCGCCAGCAGCTCGGGGCCCGGGCTTGACGGTGAGCAGTTCTTC	CASSSGPGLDGEQFF
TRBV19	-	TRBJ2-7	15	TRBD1	TGTGCCAGTAGTTCGAGGGACAGGGGGATCAACGAGCAGTACTTC	CASSSRDRGINEQYF